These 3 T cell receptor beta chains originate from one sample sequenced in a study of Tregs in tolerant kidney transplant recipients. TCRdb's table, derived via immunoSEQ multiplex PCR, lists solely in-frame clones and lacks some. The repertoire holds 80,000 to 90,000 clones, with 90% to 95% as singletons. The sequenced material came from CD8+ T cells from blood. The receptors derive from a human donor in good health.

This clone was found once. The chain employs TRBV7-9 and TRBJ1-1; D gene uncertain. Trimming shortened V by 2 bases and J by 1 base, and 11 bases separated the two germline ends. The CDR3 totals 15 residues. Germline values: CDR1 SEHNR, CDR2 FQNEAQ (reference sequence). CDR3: CASSLRVGGNTEAFF. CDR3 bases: TGTGCCAGCAGCTTAAGAGTGGGTGGGAACACTGAAGCTTTCTTT.

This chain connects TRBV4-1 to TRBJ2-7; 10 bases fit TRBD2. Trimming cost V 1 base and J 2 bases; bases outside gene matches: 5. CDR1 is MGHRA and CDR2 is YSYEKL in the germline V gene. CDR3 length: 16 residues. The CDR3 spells CASSQGTSGNPYEQYF. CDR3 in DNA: TGCGCCAGCAGCCAAGGCACTAGCGGGAACCCCTACGAGCAGTACTTC.

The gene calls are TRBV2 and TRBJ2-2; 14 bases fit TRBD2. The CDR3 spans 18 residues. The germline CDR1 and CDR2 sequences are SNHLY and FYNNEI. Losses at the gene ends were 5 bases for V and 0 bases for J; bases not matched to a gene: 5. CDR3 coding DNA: TGTGCCAGCAGTTGGGGACTAGCGGGGGCGGCGAACACCGGGGAGCTGTTTTTT. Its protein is CASSWGLAGAANTGELFF. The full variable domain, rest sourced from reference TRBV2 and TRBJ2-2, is EPEVTQTPSHQVTQMGQEVILRCVPISNHLYFYWYRQILGQKVEFLVSFYNNEISEKSEIFDDQFSVERPDGSNFTLKIRSTKLEDSAMYFCASSWGLAGAANTGELFFGEGSRLTVL.